Following are 23 T cell receptor beta chains from one sample sequenced in a study of CD8 T cells in ankylosing spondylitis (dated by TCRdb to 2017 to 2019). General study outcomes and caveats: A TCR beta motif made up of under ten highly homologous amino acid variants appeared to be characteristic of blood from ankylosing spondylitis patients.

The library was built by means of 5' RACE. TCRdb records Illumina HiSeq 2500 as the sequencer. TCRdb reprocessing: public reads trimmed at Q25 with fastp, clones called with MiXCR, in-frame beta chains kept. Rows with a matching CDR3 protein are joined into one entry that keeps the most common DNA and genes. The table for this sample lists some 700,000 distinct CDR3 sequences; over 15% of them were counted only once. Roughly a fifth of the sample is taken by the ten largest. Antigen specificity for these receptors is unknown. The source material was blood, either unsorted or a sorted T cell fraction (not recorded which). Receptors were obtained from a male donor with ankylosing spondylitis.

This clonotype has a count of ten or more. The J gene is TRBJ1-2, the V gene TRBV5-1; no clear D gene. The CDR3 has 13 amino acids. Trimming removed 4 bases from V and 6 bases from J, with 13 bases in between. Germline lookup yields CDR1 SGHRS and CDR2 YFSETQ. In DNA, the CDR3 is TGCGCCAGCAGCGCCACACGGAGGGATGGCTACACCTTC. Translating gives CASSATRRDGYTF.

This chain joins TRBV27 and TRBJ2-5; D is possibly TRBD2 (6 bases). CDR1 is MNHEY and CDR2 is SMNVEV in the germline V gene (reference sequence). This CDR3 is built from 14 residues. With 1 base removed from V and 3 bases from J, the gap between germline ends came to 9 bases. CDR3 sequence: CASSLLGGKETQYF. The CDR3, as DNA: TGTGCCAGCAGTTTATTGGGGGGAAAAGAGACCCAGTACTTC.

This clonotype was seen at least ten times. J is TRBJ1-4 and V is TRBV10-2; D is ambiguous. V lost 3 bases and J lost 7, with 3 bases in between. The CDR3 contains 11 residues. Germline V gene lookup returns CDR1 WSHSY and CDR2 SAAADI. In DNA, the CDR3 is TGCGCCAGCAGTGACGGTGAAAAACTGTTTTTT. It specifies CASSDGEKLFF.

The chain is built from TRBV4-1 and TRBJ2-5; unclear D gene. Germline V gene lookup returns CDR1 MGHRA and CDR2 YSYEKL. CDR3 size: 13 residues. Trimming pared 3 bases from V and 9 bases from J, leaving 14 bases between. The CDR3 sequence: CASSQGNRPAQYF. CDR3 sequence (DNA): TGCGCCAGCAGCCAGGGAAACCGCCCGGCCCAGTACTTC.

CDR3 DNA: TGTGCCAGCAGCCAAGATGGAAGCGGGAGGGCTGAGCAGTTCTTC. Its translation is CASSQDGSGRAEQFF. V and J are TRBV3-1 and TRBJ2-1; 10 positions agree with TRBD2. V was pared by 0 bases and J by 9 bases, with 5 bases of the junction left unmatched. Germline V gene lookup returns CDR1 LGHDT and CDR2 YNNKEL (reference sequence). CDR3 length equals 15 residues.

This sequence joins TRBV7-3 and TRBJ2-3; possible D gene TRBD2, 6 bases. This CDR3 is built from 16 residues. Trimming took off 5 bases at V and 3 bases at J, with 18 bases between the two ends. Germline-derived CDR1 and CDR2 are SGHTA and FQGTGA. In DNA form, the CDR3 reads TGTGCCAGCAGCCCCCGTCCGGCGGGACCAACAGATACGCAGTATTTT. Protein sequence: CASSPRPAGPTDTQYF.

This clonotype was picked up a small number of times. The genes are TRBV7-3 and TRBJ1-2; TRBD1 matches at 7 bases. After removal of 0 bases from V and 7 bases from J, the junction contained 5 bases not matched to a gene. Germline-derived CDR1 and CDR2 are SGHTA and FQGTGA. The CDR3 runs 14 residues. CDR3 residues: CASSLTAGGGGYTF. The CDR3 DNA sequence: TGTGCCAGCAGCTTAACGGCAGGGGGAGGTGGCTACACCTTC.

The V call is TRBV10-3, the J call TRBJ2-7; D possibly matches TRBD1 or TRBD2 (5 bases each). CDR1 and CDR2 (germline): ENHRY, SYGVKD. CDR3 length equals 13 residues. Trimming left V 8 bases short and J 1 base short, with 12 bases between. CDR3 in DNA: TGTGCCATCTCAGGGAGTCATTCCTACGAGCAGTACTTC. Protein sequence: CAISGSHSYEQYF.

This clonotype showed up just a few times. The chain uses TRBV4-2 and TRBJ2-2; D may be TRBD2 (5 bases). Deletions cut 0 bases from V and 5 bases from J, with 10 bases between. The CDR3 loop spans 15 amino acids. The germline gives CDR1 LGHNA, CDR2 YNFKEQ. CDR3 protein: CASSQDSGETGELFF. The CDR3 DNA sequence: TGTGCCAGCAGCCAAGATTCTGGGGAGACCGGGGAGCTGTTTTTT.

There are a few counts of this clonotype. The V and J genes are TRBV7-3 and TRBJ1-2, with D possibly TRBD1 on 5 matching bases. Germline CDR1 and CDR2: SGHTA and FQGTGA. V lost 5 bases, J lost 4 bases, and 26 bases lay in between. The CDR3 extends over 18 amino acids. CDR3 sequence reads: CASSLPHRGPQKGYGYTF. The CDR3 DNA follows: TGTGCCAGCAGCCTCCCCCACCGGGGACCCCAAAAAGGCTATGGCTACACCTTC.

The V gene is TRBV12-3 or TRBV12-4, the J gene TRBJ1-4; D might be TRBD1 (6 bases). Trimming took 3 bases from V and 12 from J, leaving 14 bases between them. This CDR3 is built from 13 residues. CDR3 region: CASSLRGLGELFF. In DNA, the CDR3 is TGTGCCAGCAGTTTGCGGGGGCTTGGAGAACTGTTTTTT.

The V call is TRBV24-1, the J call TRBJ2-5, with D perhaps TRBD1 or TRBD2 (7 bases each). From germline, CDR1 is KGHDR and CDR2 SFDVKD. V was clipped by 9 bases and J by 4 bases, with 20 bases between them. The length of the CDR3 is 15 residues. CDR3: CATRPLPGGGETQYF. Here the CDR3 DNA reads TGTGCCACCCGACCTCTCCCAGGGGGGGGAGAGACCCAGTACTTC.

This clonotype occurred a few times. The chain has TRBV15 and TRBJ2-1; 7 nucleotides agree with TRBD1. Germline CDR1 reads LNHNV; CDR2 reads YYDKDF (reference sequence). There are 18 residues in the CDR3. The V and J ends lost 4 bases and 3 bases, in that order; junction bases with no gene match: 15. CDR3 sequence (DNA): TGTGCCACCAGCACTAACACAAGGACAGGCCCCTTCTACAATGAGCAGTTCTTC. Residues: CATSTNTRTGPFYNEQFF.

This clonotype was detected a few times. This chain links TRBV5-6 with TRBJ2-7, with no clear D. The CDR3 runs to 13 residues. Looked up from germline, CDR1 is SGHDT and CDR2 is YYEEEE. V lost 5 bases to trimming and J lost 2 bases, with 11 bases between them. CDR3 DNA sequence: TGTGCCAGCAGGCGTTACACCACCTACGAGCAGTACTTC. Protein sequence: CASRRYTTYEQYF.

The gene calls are TRBV3-1 and TRBJ1-2; 7 bases map to TRBD1. Germline CDR1 is LGHDT and CDR2 is YNNKEL (reference sequence). After removal of 0 bases from V and 3 bases from J, the junction contained 4 bases not matched to a gene. The CDR3 length is 15 residues. CDR3 nucleotide sequence: TGTGCCAGCAGCCAAGATCGGGACAGCTACTATGGCTACACCTTC. This sequence encodes CASSQDRDSYYGYTF. The full variable domain, in which reference TRBV3-1 and TRBJ1-2 provide the parts outside the CDR3, is DTAVSQTPKYLVTQMGNDKSIKCEQNLGHDTMYWYKQDSKKFLKIMFSYNNKELIINETVPNRFSPKSPDKAHLNLHINSLELGDSAVYFCASSQDRDSYYGYTFGSGTRLTVV.

V usage is TRBV2 and J usage is TRBJ2-2, with D possibly being TRBD2 (5 bases). V lost 6 bases, J lost 2 bases, and 16 bases lay in between. The germline V gene has CDR1 SNHLY and CDR2 FYNNEI. CDR3 length: 16 residues. The CDR3, as DNA: TGTGCCAGCAGCGAAAATCGGGGTGGTAACACCGGGGAGCTGTTTTTT. It translates to CASSENRGGNTGELFF.

The chain employs TRBV19 and TRBJ1-1; 8 bases are a match to TRBD1. The CDR3 has 14 amino acids. V was pared by 9 bases and J by 0 bases, with 6 bases of the junction left unmatched. Germline assignment: CDR1 LNHDA and CDR2 SQIVND (reference sequence). The CDR3 sequence: CASDRGLMNTEAFF. CDR3 sequence (DNA): TGTGCCAGCGACAGGGGTCTCATGAACACTGAAGCTTTCTTT.

V and J are TRBV27 and TRBJ2-7, with 7 bases matching TRBD2. This CDR3 comprises 15 residues. CDR1 is MNHEY and CDR2 is SMNVEV in the germline V gene (reference sequence). The J segment lost 5 bases and the V segment lost 7 bases, leaving 14 bases of the junction unmatched. CDR3 residues: CASTPSYAGVHEQYF. The CDR3 DNA reads as TGTGCCAGCACCCCTTCTTATGCGGGAGTCCACGAGCAGTACTTC.

This chain connects TRBV6-5 to TRBJ2-7, with TRBD1 matching 9 bases. Trimming at V came to 2 bases and at J to 4 bases, leaving 6 bases not matched to a gene. Germline V CDR1 and CDR2: MNHEY, SVGAGI. The CDR3 sequence is 15 residues long. The CDR3: CASSYQLQGAYEQYF. CDR3 bases: TGTGCCAGCAGTTACCAGCTACAGGGGGCTTACGAGCAGTACTTC.

This clonotype was observed many times. The chain recombines TRBV15 with TRBJ2-3; no clear D gene. The CDR3 runs 15 residues. V dropped 0 bases and J dropped 1 base, with 8 bases sitting between them. Germline V gives CDR1 LNHNV, CDR2 YYDKDF (reference sequence). The CDR3 sequence: CATSRDPDRTDTQYF. In DNA form, the CDR3 reads TGTGCCACCAGCAGAGATCCGGACCGCACAGATACGCAGTATTTT.

V gene TRBV20-1 combines with J gene TRBJ2-3, with 7 bases lining up with TRBD2. The CDR3 consists of 13 residues. Germline CDR1 DFQATT, CDR2 SNEGSKA (reference sequence). The ends lost 3 bases at V and 0 bases at J; junction bases unmatched: 0. The CDR3 loop reads CSARRGSTDTQYF. For the CDR3, the DNA is TGCAGTGCTAGGCGGGGGAGCACAGATACGCAGTATTTT.

This chain links TRBV6-2 or TRBV6-3 with TRBJ2-1; 8 nucleotides match TRBD2. Losses at the gene ends were 4 bases for V and 7 bases for J; bases not matched to a gene: 6. CDR1 is MNHEY and CDR2 is SVGEGT in the germline V gene. The CDR3 consists of 14 residues. The CDR3, as DNA: TGTGCCAGCAGTTCAAAGCGGGAGTTAAATGAGCAGTTCTTC. It is translated as CASSSKRELNEQFF.

This chain joins TRBV6-2 or TRBV6-3 and TRBJ1-2; D unresolved. The length of the CDR3 is 11 residues. V was trimmed by 4 bases and J by 8 bases, leaving 8 bases between them. In germline, CDR1 is MNHEY, CDR2 SVGEGT. This CDR3 is CASSSKRGYTF. The CDR3 DNA reads TGTGCCAGCAGTTCAAAGCGAGGCTACACCTTC.